This TCR beta chain was recorded in a study of identical twins' blood T cells. For the study at large: About 12 libraries, six alpha and six beta, gave roughly 51 million reads.

This CDR3 has 14 residues. Germline V lookup: CDR1 LGHNA, CDR2 YSLEER. Trimming took 2 bases from V and 8 from J, leaving 12 bases between them. TCRdb redid the calling of the 5' RACE reads with MiXCR, one entry per CDR3 protein. The table has about 370,000 distinct CDR3 sequences, over 25% seen once; the top ten hold roughly 5.5%. This clonotype was picked up a small number of times. Its antigen remains unknown. Study-wide points: Twins shared about as many clonotypes as their cloneset sizes predicted.

This TCR derives from a woman between 18 and 55 years old in good health. Material for sequencing was PBMCs. The chain employs TRBV4-3 and TRBJ1-4; D is uncertain. The CDR3 is CASSQYGNGEKLFF. CDR3 sequence (DNA): TGCGCCAGCAGCCAATATGGGAATGGGGAAAAACTGTTTTTT.